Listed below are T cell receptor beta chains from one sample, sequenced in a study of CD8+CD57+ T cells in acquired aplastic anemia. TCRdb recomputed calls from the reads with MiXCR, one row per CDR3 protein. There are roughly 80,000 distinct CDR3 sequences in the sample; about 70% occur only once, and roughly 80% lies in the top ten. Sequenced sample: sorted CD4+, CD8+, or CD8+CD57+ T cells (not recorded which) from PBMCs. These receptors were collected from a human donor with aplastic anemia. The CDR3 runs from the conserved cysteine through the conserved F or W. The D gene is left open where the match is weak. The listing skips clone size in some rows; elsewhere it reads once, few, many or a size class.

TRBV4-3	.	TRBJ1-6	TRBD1	TGCGCCAGCAGCCAAGTTATCGGACAGGGGTCACCCCTCCACTTT	CASSQVIGQGSPLHF
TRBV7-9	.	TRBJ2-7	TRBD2	TGTGCCAGCAGCCACGGGGGGTCCTACGAGCAGTACTTC	CASSHGGSYEQYF
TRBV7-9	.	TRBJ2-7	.	TGTGCCAGCCAAGGGATGGCATCCTCCTACGAGCAGTACTTC	CASQGMASSYEQYF
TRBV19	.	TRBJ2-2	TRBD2	TGTGCCAGTAGTATTCAGACTAGCGGGATCGGGGAGCTGTTTTTT	CASSIQTSGIGELFF
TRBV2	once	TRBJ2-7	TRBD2	TGTGCCAGTACTCGGGCTAGCGGGGGCCGAAACTCCTACGAGCAGTACTTC	CASTRASGGRNSYEQYF
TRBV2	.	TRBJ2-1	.	TGTGCCAGCGAAAACAATGAGCAGTTCTTC	CASENNEQFF
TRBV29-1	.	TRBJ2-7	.	TGCAGCGTTGAAGGGGCCGAGCAGTACTTC	CSVEGAEQYF
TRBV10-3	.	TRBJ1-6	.	TGTGCCATCAGCCTAGACAGTACGCCCCTCCACTTT	CAISLDSTPLHF
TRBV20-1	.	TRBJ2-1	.	TGCAGTGCTAGTATGGGACGTAACAATGAGCAGTTCTTC	CSASMGRNNEQFF
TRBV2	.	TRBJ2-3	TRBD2	TGTGCCAGCATTGCGGGAGTAACAGATACGCAGTATTTT	CASIAGVTDTQYF
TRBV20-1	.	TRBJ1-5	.	TGCAGTGCAGGCAGGCAGGGCAATCAGCCCCAGCATTTT	CSAGRQGNQPQHF
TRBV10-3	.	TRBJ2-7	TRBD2	TGTGCCATCAGAGCGGGACTAGCGGGTCTAGGGCAGTACTTC	CAIRAGLAGLGQYF
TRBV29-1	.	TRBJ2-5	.	TGCAGCGTTGCCCAAACTCAAGAGACCCAGTACTTC	CSVAQTQETQYF
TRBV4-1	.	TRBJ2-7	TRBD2	TGCGCCAGCAGCCAAGATAAAACTAGCGGCTCCTACGAGCAGTACTTC	CASSQDKTSGSYEQYF
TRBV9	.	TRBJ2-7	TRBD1	TGTGCCAGCAGCGTAGGGGGGACAGGGACCTACGAGCAGTACTTC	CASSVGGTGTYEQYF
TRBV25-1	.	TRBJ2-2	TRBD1	TGTGCCAGCAGTGAATATGGGACAGGCAACACCGGGGAGCTGTTTTTT	CASSEYGTGNTGELFF
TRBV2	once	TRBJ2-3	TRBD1	TGTGCCAGCAGTGGGGACAGGGGGGGCACAGATACGCAGTATTTT	CASSGDRGGTDTQYF
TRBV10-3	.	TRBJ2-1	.	TGTGCCACCACCATGGGTTTGCTTCTTGAGCAGTTCTTC	CATTMGLLLEQFF